The 32 T cell receptor beta chains given below trace back to one sample, sequenced in a study of cytomegalovirus exposure and HLA in healthy donors (dated by TCRdb to about 2017). The method was the immunoSEQ multiplex PCR assay. For the multiplex PCR, a mixture combining 60 forward primers for TCR Vbeta segments and 13 reverse primers for TCR Jbeta segments was used. TCRdb obtained this table from immuneACCESS and retained in-frame rearrangements with V and J assigned. These tables miss some clones; where compared with another copy, unresolved V genes account for less than half of the shortfall, and the remainder is unexplained. Across this sample there are some 220,000 clones, with about 85% seen only once. Of the sample, roughly 0.22% is held by the ten largest clones. The sequenced sample consisted of PBMCs. Receptors originate from a girl aged 2 to 10 in good health and CMV-seronegative.

V usage is TRBV4-1 and J usage is TRBJ1-2, with 7 nucleotides matching TRBD1. Germline V CDR1 and CDR2: MGHRA, YSYEKL. This CDR3 has 15 amino acids. Trimming removed 1 base from V and 2 bases from J; junction bases left unmatched: 4. CDR3 DNA: TGCGCCAGCAGCCAAGCCAGGACAGGCAACTATGGCTACACCTTC. It is translated as CASSQARTGNYGYTF.

The chain uses TRBV7-9 and TRBJ1-5; a weak D match, TRBD1 (5 bases). CDR3 length: 16 amino acids. V shed 0 bases and J shed 7 bases, with 16 bases lying between them. Germline V gives CDR1 SEHNR, CDR2 FQNEAQ (reference sequence). CDR3 bases: TGTGCCAGCAGCTTAGCGAGGCAGGGAGGCGGACAGCCCCAGCATTTT. As protein: CASSLARQGGGQPQHF.

The V and J genes are TRBV5-6 and TRBJ2-7; 9 bases map to TRBD2. The CDR3 has 15 amino acids. CDR1 and CDR2 (germline): SGHDT, YYEEEE. V shed 1 base, J shed 2 bases, and the junction held 4 bases outside the gene matches. The CDR3 reads CASSLLAGGPYEQYF. Here the CDR3 DNA reads TGTGCCAGCAGCTTGCTGGCGGGAGGGCCCTACGAGCAGTACTTC.

The chain links TRBV12-5 to TRBJ2-7, with 7 bases aligning to TRBD2. V lost 0 bases to trimming and J lost 5 bases; unmatched junction nucleotides: 16. This CDR3 is built from 18 residues. Per the germline V gene, CDR1 is LGHNT and CDR2 is FRNRAP. The CDR3 loop reads CASGLVWVAGVTPHEQYF. DNA of the CDR3: TGTGCTAGTGGTTTGGTATGGGTAGCGGGTGTTACCCCCCACGAGCAGTACTTC.

The chain combines TRBV10-3 with TRBJ1-2; 9 bases map to TRBD1. Germline V CDR1 and CDR2: ENHRY, SYGVKD. V shed 5 bases and J 8 bases; nucleotides not matched to a gene: 3. CDR3 length: 12 residues. CDR3 region: CAISTGGDGYTF. The CDR3 bases are TGTGCCATCAGTACAGGGGGCGACGGCTACACCTTC.

The rearrangement joins TRBV4-1 to TRBJ1-1; 10 bases fit TRBD1. Germline V gene sequence: CDR1 MGHRA, CDR2 YSYEKL. V gave up 4 bases and J gave up 0 bases; unmatched junction bases: 2. The CDR3 extends over 15 amino acids. CDR3: CASSRGTGVNTEAFF. CDR3 nucleotide sequence: TGCGCCAGCAGCCGCGGGACAGGGGTGAACACTGAAGCTTTCTTT.

V usage is TRBV27 and J usage is TRBJ2-1; 7 bases agree with TRBD1. Unmatched junction bases numbered 11, after V lost 4 bases and J lost 14 bases. The CDR3 is made up of 13 amino acids. Per the germline V gene, CDR1 is MNHEY and CDR2 is SMNVEV (reference sequence). CDR3 in amino acids: CASSYRQGAEEFF. DNA for the CDR3: TGTGCCAGCAGTTACCGACAGGGAGCGGAGGAGTTCTTC.

The chain combines TRBV6-1 with TRBJ1-2, with 7 nucleotides matching TRBD1. The CDR3 totals 16 residues. V lost 3 bases, J lost 4 bases, and 11 bases stayed unmatched. Germline assignment: CDR1 MNHNS and CDR2 SASEGT. The CDR3 bases are TGTGCCAGCAGTGACGTATTAGGGGGCGCAGGCTATGGCTACACCTTC. Amino acid sequence: CASSDVLGGAGYGYTF.

The V call is TRBV21-1, the J call TRBJ2-7; TRBD2 reflects the table's D call only, with no check against the DNA. TRBV21-1 is a pseudogene segment. The CDR3 length is 15 residues. The chain's CDR3 is CASSKDPTGKNEQYF. The CDR3 DNA follows: TGTGCCAGCAGCAAAGACCCTACGGGGAAAAACGAGCAGTACTTC.

This chain uses TRBV27 with TRBJ2-5; weak D call: TRBD2 (7 bases). Germline V gene data show CDR1 as MNHEY and CDR2 as SMNVEV (reference sequence). This CDR3 has 17 amino acids. Deletions cut 0 bases from V and 2 bases from J, with 16 bases between. CDR3 DNA sequence: TGTGCCAGCAGTTTATCGTGGGCCAGGGGAGGGCAAGAGACCCAGTACTTC. Protein: CASSLSWARGGQETQYF.

This chain links TRBV4-1 with TRBJ2-3; 8 nucleotides match TRBD1. CDR1 is MGHRA and CDR2 is YSYEKL in the germline V gene. The V gene end was trimmed by 4 bases and the J gene end by 2 bases; junction bases not matched to a gene: 5. This CDR3 comprises 15 residues. The CDR3 protein is CASSPLQGATDTQYF. Written as DNA, the CDR3 is TGCGCCAGCAGCCCCTTGCAGGGGGCCACAGATACGCAGTATTTT.

The chain has TRBV6-5 and TRBJ2-1; 9 bases map to TRBD2. CDR3 length: 15 amino acids. Trimming at V came to 8 bases and at J to 4 bases, leaving 9 bases not matched to a gene. Germline V gene sequence: CDR1 MNHEY, CDR2 SVGAGI. The chain's CDR3 is CASRYELAGYNEQFF. The CDR3 nucleotides read TGTGCCAGCCGATACGAACTAGCGGGTTACAATGAGCAGTTCTTC.

This clone has only one observation. This chain links TRBV10-3 with TRBJ2-1; 14 nucleotides agree with TRBD2. This CDR3 is built from 17 residues. CDR1 is ENHRY, CDR2 SYGVKD, per germline. J gave up 10 bases and V 3 bases, and 11 bases lay outside the gene matches. CDR3 coding DNA: TGTGCCATCAGTGAACCGTCGACTAGCGGGGGGGGACGGGAGCAGTTCTTC. Its translation is CAISEPSTSGGGREQFF.

In this sample, this clone turned up a few times. The chain links TRBV9 to TRBJ2-5, with TRBD2 identical over 8 bases. The CDR3 is 15 amino acids. Germline V gene sequence: CDR1 SGDLS, CDR2 YYNGEE. Trimming removed 4 bases from V and 4 bases from J; junction bases left unmatched: 9. The CDR3 loop reads CASSPRGGGRETQYF. The CDR3 nucleotides read TGTGCCAGCAGCCCCCGGGGGGGAGGGCGAGAGACCCAGTACTTC.

This chain joins TRBV29-1 and TRBJ2-7, with a weak D call TRBD1 (5 bases). CDR3 length: 12 amino acids. V lost 4 bases, J lost 3 bases, and 10 bases lay in between. Germline assignment: CDR1 SQVTM and CDR2 ANQGSEA. The CDR3 sequence is CSVGGAVYEQYF. The CDR3 bases are TGCAGCGTTGGTGGGGCTGTCTACGAGCAGTACTTC.

This clone came up once. The genes are TRBV27 and TRBJ2-1, with TRBD2 identical over 8 bases. CDR1 is MNHEY, CDR2 SMNVEV, per germline (reference sequence). V trimming: 8 bases; J trimming: 3 bases; junction bases outside the gene matches: 6. The CDR3 is made up of 14 amino acids. CDR3 sequence (DNA): TGTGCCAGCCGTAGGCTAGCGGGCTACAATGAGCAGTTCTTC. It encodes CASRRLAGYNEQFF.

The chain employs TRBV2 and TRBJ1-5; D possibly corresponds to TRBD1 (6 bases). The CDR3 is made up of 15 amino acids. The V gene's germline CDR1 is SNHLY and CDR2 FYNNEI. V was shortened by 7 bases and J by 3 bases, with 16 bases between the two germline ends. This CDR3 is CASNRATGINQPQHF. DNA for the CDR3: TGTGCCAGCAATAGAGCGACAGGTATCAATCAGCCCCAGCATTTT. Filled out from reference TRBV2 and TRBJ1-5, the complete variable domain reads EPEVTQTPSHQVTQMGQEVILRCVPISNHLYFYWYRQILGQKVEFLVSFYNNEISEKSEIFDDQFSVERPDGSNFTLKIRSTKLEDSAMYFCASNRATGINQPQHFGDGTRLSIL.

This sequence joins TRBV4-1 and TRBJ1-2; D gene uncertain. Germline values: CDR1 MGHRA, CDR2 YSYEKL. Trimming took 0 bases from V and 0 from J, leaving 14 bases between them. The CDR3 contains 17 residues. CDR3 in DNA: TGCGCCAGCAGCCAAGATTACGGGTGGAGAGCTAACTATGGCTACACCTTC. Its translation: CASSQDYGWRANYGYTF.

The gene calls are TRBV30 and TRBJ1-6; TRBD1 is a possible D gene (5 bases). The CDR3 has 13 residues. The germline V and J ends were trimmed by 3 bases and 13 bases, with 16 bases remaining between them. Germline assignment: CDR1 GTSNPN and CDR2 SVGIG (reference sequence). CDR3 nucleotides: TGTGCCTGGAGCCCGCGGGGACGTCGCCCCCTCCACTTT. This codes for CAWSPRGRRPLHF.

The chain has TRBV5-6 and TRBJ1-2, with D perhaps matching TRBD1 (5 bases). In germline, CDR1 is SGHDT, CDR2 YYEEEE. The CDR3 sequence is 17 residues long. The V end lost 0 bases, the J end lost 3 bases, and 18 bases lay between the germline ends. Here the CDR3 reads CASSLGPQGGGDYGYTF. The CDR3 DNA is TGTGCCAGCAGCTTGGGACCGCAGGGCGGAGGGGACTATGGCTACACCTTC.

The chain recombines TRBV30 with TRBJ1-1; D possibly corresponds to TRBD1 (5 bases). The CDR3 contains 12 residues. The V end was cut by 5 bases, the J end by 3 bases, with 10 bases between. CDR1 and CDR2 from the germline V gene are GTSNPN and SVGIG (reference sequence). CDR3 sequence (DNA): TGTGCCTGGGGTACAGGATACACTGAAGCTTTCTTT. Translated: CAWGTGYTEAFF.

CDR3 protein: CASGQGGGYTF. The CDR3 region has the DNA TGTGCCAGTGGACAGGGAGGCGGCTACACCTTC. V usage is TRBV6-5 and J usage is TRBJ1-2; 8 bases are shared with TRBD1. The CDR3 has 11 residues. Germline loops: CDR1 MNHEY, CDR2 SVGAGI. V lost 9 bases and J lost 8; bases outside the gene matches: 5.

The chain uses TRBV2 and TRBJ2-2, with 10 bases aligning to TRBD2. V shed 3 bases and J 1 base; nucleotides not matched to a gene: 8. Germline lookup yields CDR1 SNHLY and CDR2 FYNNEI. The CDR3 has 18 residues. CDR3 sequence (DNA): TGTGCCAGCAGTGAGTGGCTAGCGGGGGCGATGAACACCGGGGAGCTGTTTTTT. Amino acids: CASSEWLAGAMNTGELFF.

V and J are TRBV27 and TRBJ2-1, with a possible D match to TRBD2 (6 bases). Trimming left V 5 bases short and J 8 bases short, with 19 bases between. The CDR3 has 15 residues. In germline, CDR1 is MNHEY, CDR2 SMNVEV (reference sequence). CDR3 DNA: TGTGCCAGCAGTCCTCTAAGAGGGAGGTTCGATGAGCAGTTCTTC. Encoded protein: CASSPLRGRFDEQFF.

This chain connects TRBV5-4 to TRBJ1-1, with D unresolved. The CDR3 runs 15 residues. The V end lost 2 bases, the J end lost 4 bases, and 15 bases lay between the germline ends. Germline V CDR1 and CDR2: SGHNT, YYREEE (reference sequence). The DNA of the CDR3 is TGTGCCAGCAGCTTCAGAGGGCGCGAGGCCACTGAAGCTTTCTTT. Protein: CASSFRGREATEAFF.

The chain combines TRBV5-4 with TRBJ1-3; TRBD1 matches 12 bases. CDR1 and CDR2 (germline): SGHNT, YYREEE (reference sequence). The junction had 8 bases not matched to a gene; V was cut back by 4 bases and J by 9 bases. CDR3 length: 15 amino acids. CDR3 nucleotide sequence: TGTGCCAGCAGCAACCGGGACAGGGGGCAAGTCACCATATATTTT. Protein: CASSNRDRGQVTIYF.

V and J are TRBV28 and TRBJ2-7; 9 bases align to TRBD2. Germline V gives CDR1 MDHEN, CDR2 SYDVKM. Losses at the gene ends were 1 base for V and 7 bases for J; bases not matched to a gene: 11. The CDR3 has 16 residues. The chain's CDR3 is CASSLSPTSGSWEQYF. DNA of the CDR3: TGTGCCAGCAGTTTATCTCCGACTAGCGGCTCATGGGAGCAGTACTTC.

The chain couples TRBV5-1 to TRBJ2-1; D may be TRBD2 (6 bases). The germline CDR1 and CDR2 sequences are SGHRS and YFSETQ. The CDR3 runs to 17 residues. With 4 bases removed from V and 0 bases from J, the gap between germline ends came to 17 bases. CDR3 nucleotide sequence: TGCGCCAGCAGCCGCGGCCTCGGGGGTAGCTCCTACAATGAGCAGTTCTTC. Amino acids: CASSRGLGGSSYNEQFF.

This clone was detected only once. The rearrangement uses TRBV28 and TRBJ1-1, with 8 bases lining up with TRBD1. Germline V lookup: CDR1 MDHEN, CDR2 SYDVKM. The CDR3 loop spans 14 amino acids. Unmatched junction bases numbered 5, after V lost 6 bases and J lost 2 bases. The CDR3 nucleotides read TGTGCCAGCAGACCTACAGGGGGAAACACTGAAGCTTTCTTT. Its translation: CASRPTGGNTEAFF.

This sequence joins TRBV14 and TRBJ2-1; D is possibly TRBD2 (6 bases). CDR3 length: 16 residues. Germline V CDR1 and CDR2: SGHDN, FVKESK. V lost 4 bases and J 4 bases, leaving 17 bases between the germline ends. In DNA, the CDR3 is TGTGCCAGCAGCCGGGACTCCGCCGGTGAATACAATGAGCAGTTCTTC. Translation gives CASSRDSAGEYNEQFF.

This clone was observed once. DNA of the CDR3: TGTGCCAGCCTGGGGACTCCGGGAGCGCAGTATTTT. This translates into CASLGTPGAQYF. The chain joins TRBV2 to TRBJ2-3; a possible D gene is TRBD2 (6 bases). Deletions cut 8 bases from V and 10 bases from J, with 16 bases between. Germline lookup yields CDR1 SNHLY and CDR2 FYNNEI. This CDR3 has 12 residues.

The CDR3 region has the DNA TGTGCCAGTAGTATAGACGGTCTAAGCTCTGGAAACACCATATATTTT. It specifies CASSIDGLSSGNTIYF. The chain is built from TRBV19 and TRBJ1-3; D remains unclear. The germline V and J ends were trimmed by 0 bases and 0 bases, with 9 bases remaining between them. Germline V CDR1 and CDR2: LNHDA, SQIVND (reference sequence). This CDR3 comprises 16 residues.